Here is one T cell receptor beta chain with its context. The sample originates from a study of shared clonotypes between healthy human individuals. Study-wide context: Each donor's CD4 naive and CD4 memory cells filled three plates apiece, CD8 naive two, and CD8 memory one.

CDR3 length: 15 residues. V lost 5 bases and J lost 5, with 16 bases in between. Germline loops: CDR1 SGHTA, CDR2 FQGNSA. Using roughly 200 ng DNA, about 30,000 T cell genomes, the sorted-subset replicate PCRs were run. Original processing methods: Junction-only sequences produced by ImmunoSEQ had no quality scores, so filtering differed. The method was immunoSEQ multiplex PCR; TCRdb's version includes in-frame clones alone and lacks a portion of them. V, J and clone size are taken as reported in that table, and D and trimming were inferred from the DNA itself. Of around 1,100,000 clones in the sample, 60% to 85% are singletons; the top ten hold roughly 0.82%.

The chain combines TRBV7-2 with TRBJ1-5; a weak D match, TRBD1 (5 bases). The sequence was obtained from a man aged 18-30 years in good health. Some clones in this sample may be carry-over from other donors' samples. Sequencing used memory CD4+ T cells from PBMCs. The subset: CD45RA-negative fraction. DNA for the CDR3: TGTGCCAGCAGCCGCCGCTTGGGGCACGATCAGCCCCAGCATTTT. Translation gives CASSRRLGHDQPQHF.